The rows below give T cell receptor beta chains drawn from one sample of a study of spatial heterogeneity in lung cancer. TCRdb reanalysed the 5' RACE reads using MiXCR and keeps one entry per CDR3 protein. The sample shows around 74,000 distinct CDR3 sequences, approximately 12% of them seen only once. Source: PBMCs, taken at surgery. Every receptor here comes from a male donor with early-stage non-small cell lung cancer. CDR3s include the opening cysteine and the closing phenylalanine or tryptophan. The order of the fields is D gene, J gene, V gene, clone size, CDR3 DNA, CDR3 protein. The D gene is left open where the match is weak. Some rows have no size entry. The others give once, few or many, or a class for an expanded clone.

-,TRBJ2-1,TRBV12-3/TRBV12-4,many,TGTGCCAGCAAGGATATCAGCCATGAGCAGTTCTTC,CASKDISHEQFF
TRBD2,TRBJ2-4,TRBV19,few,TGTGCCAGTAGTAGATCTAGCGGGAGGGGGTTAGGGGCCAAAAACATTCAGTACTTC,CASSRSSGRGLGAKNIQYF
TRBD2,TRBJ2-5,TRBV7-2,many,TGTGCCAGCAGCACCGGAGGACTAGCGGGAGCGGGAGAGACCCAGTACTTC,CASSTGGLAGAGETQYF
-,TRBJ1-3,TRBV4-3,few,TGCGCCAGCAGCCAAGATATTGTTGGAAGTGGAAACACCATATATTTT,CASSQDIVGSGNTIYF
-,TRBJ2-3,TRBV6-5,-,TGTGCCAGCAAGGCAGTCTCTAGCACAGATACGCAGTATTTT,CASKAVSSTDTQYF
TRBD2,TRBJ2-1,TRBV6-1,few,TGTGCCAGCAGTGAAAGGGGCGGGAGTGCGGTGGGAGAGCAGTTCTTC,CASSERGGSAVGEQFF
TRBD2,TRBJ2-7,TRBV5-6,many,TGTGCCAGCCGACTAGCGGGGTCCTACGAGCAGTACTTC,CASRLAGSYEQYF
-,TRBJ2-7,TRBV4-3,-,TGCGCCAGCAGCCAAGAGGAGGGGGGCTATACCTACGAGCAGTACTTC,CASSQEEGGYTYEQYF
TRBD2,TRBJ2-7,TRBV12-3/TRBV12-4,-,TGTGCCAGCATAAGGGAGGGGAGCTCCTACGAGCAGTACTTC,CASIREGSSYEQYF
-,TRBJ2-3,TRBV20-1,-,TGCAGTGCTAGAGACCCAATCGTAGAAGATACGCAGTATTTT,CSARDPIVEDTQYF
-,TRBJ2-7,TRBV18,few,TGTGCCAGTCAACCCAAGGCGGTCTCCTACGAGCAGTACTTC,CASQPKAVSYEQYF
-,TRBJ1-1,TRBV15,few,TGTGCCACCAGCCGCGGGACTTCCTCCCTGCCTGAAGCTTTCTTT,CATSRGTSSLPEAFF
TRBD1,TRBJ1-2,TRBV18,-,TGTGCCAGCTCACCCTTGGGACAGGTGCATGGCTACACCTTC,CASSPLGQVHGYTF
TRBD1,TRBJ1-1,TRBV12-3/TRBV12-4,-,TGTGCCAGCAGCTTCCAGACAGGGGCGAACACTGAAGCTTTCTTT,CASSFQTGANTEAFF
-,TRBJ2-1,TRBV27,many,TGTGCCAGCAGTTTACTACCACCGGGGGACAATGAGCAGTTCTTC,CASSLLPPGDNEQFF